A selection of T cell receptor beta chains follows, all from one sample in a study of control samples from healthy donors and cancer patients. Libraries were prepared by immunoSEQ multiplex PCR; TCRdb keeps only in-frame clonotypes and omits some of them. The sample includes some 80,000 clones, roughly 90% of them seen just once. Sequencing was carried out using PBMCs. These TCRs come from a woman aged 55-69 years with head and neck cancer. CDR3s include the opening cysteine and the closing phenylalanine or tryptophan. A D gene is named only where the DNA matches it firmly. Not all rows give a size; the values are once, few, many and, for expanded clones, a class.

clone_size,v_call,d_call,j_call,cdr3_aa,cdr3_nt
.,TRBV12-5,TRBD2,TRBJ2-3,CASGLTGGYTDTQYF,TGTGCTAGTGGTTTAACGGGAGGGTACACAGATACGCAGTATTTT
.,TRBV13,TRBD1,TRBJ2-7,CASSFPGQLEQYF,TGTGCCAGCAGCTTCCCGGGACAGCTCGAGCAGTACTTC
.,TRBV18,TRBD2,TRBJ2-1,CASSPRLTSSGRGYNEQFF,TGTGCCAGCTCACCAAGGCTGACGTCTAGCGGGAGAGGATACAATGAGCAGTTCTTC
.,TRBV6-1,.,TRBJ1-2,CASSERPTGTGGYTF,TGTGCCAGCAGTGAAAGACCCACCGGGACGGGGGGCTACACCTTC
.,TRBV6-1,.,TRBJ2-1,CASSEVRSSYNEQFF,TGTGCCAGCAGTGAAGTTCGGAGCTCCTACAATGAGCAGTTCTTC
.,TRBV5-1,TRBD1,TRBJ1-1,CACRTGDSIGTEAFF,TGCGCCTGCCGGACAGGAGATTCAATAGGCACTGAAGCTTTCTTT
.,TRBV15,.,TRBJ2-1,CATSPGAGTSGEQFF,TGTGCCACCAGCCCCGGGGCAGGGACTTCGGGTGAGCAGTTCTTC
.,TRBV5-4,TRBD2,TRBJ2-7,CASSGIAGGNYEQYF,TGTGCCAGCAGCGGAATAGCGGGAGGCAACTACGAGCAGTACTTC
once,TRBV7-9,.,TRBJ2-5,CASSLFTDQETQYF,TGTGCCAGCAGCTTATTTACAGACCAAGAGACCCAGTACTTC
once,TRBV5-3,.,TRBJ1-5,CARSGDNRDSNQPQHF,TGTGCCAGAAGCGGGGACAATAGGGATAGCAATCAGCCCCAGCATTTT
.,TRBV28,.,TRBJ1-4,CASTNREKLFF,TGTGCCAGCACCAATCGGGAAAAACTGTTTTTT
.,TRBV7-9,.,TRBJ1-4,CASSFPGANEKLFF,TGTGCCAGCAGCTTCCCAGGGGCTAATGAAAAACTGTTTTTT
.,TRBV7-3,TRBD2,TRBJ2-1,CASSLGTSAYNEQFF,TGTGCCAGCAGCCTCGGTACTAGCGCGTACAATGAGCAGTTCTTC
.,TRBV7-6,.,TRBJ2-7,CASSARVRAGREQYF,TGTGCCAGCAGCGCCCGCGTACGCGCCGGTCGCGAGCAGTACTTC
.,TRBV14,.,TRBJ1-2,CASSQGGAGYTF,TGTGCCAGCAGCCAAGGCGGAGCTGGCTACACCTTC
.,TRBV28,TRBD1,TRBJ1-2,CASKKTGLVSGYTF,TGTGCCTCGAAAAAGACAGGGTTAGTCTCTGGCTACACCTTC
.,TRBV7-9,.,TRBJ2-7,CASSKDGGRHQYF,TGTGCCAGCAGCAAGGACGGTGGACGACACCAGTACTTC
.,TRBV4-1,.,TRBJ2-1,CASSQVAGTYNEQFF,TGCGCCAGCAGCCAAGTCGCGGGAACCTACAATGAGCAGTTCTTC
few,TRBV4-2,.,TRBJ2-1,CASSQDGDEQFF,TGTGCCAGCAGCCAAGATGGAGATGAGCAGTTCTTC
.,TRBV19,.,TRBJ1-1,CASSSNLNTEAFF,TGTGCCAGTAGCTCAAACCTTAACACTGAAGCTTTCTTT
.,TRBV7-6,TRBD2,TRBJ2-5,CASSTRLAVQETQYF,TGTGCCAGCAGCACTAGACTAGCGGTTCAAGAGACCCAGTACTTC
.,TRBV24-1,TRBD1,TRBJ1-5,CATSEGRGLGWDQPQHF,TGTGCCACCAGTGAAGGTAGGGGGCTCGGTTGGGATCAGCCCCAGCATTTT
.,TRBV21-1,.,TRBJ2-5,CASSKALAGAKETQYF,TGTGCCAGCAGCAAAGCGCTTGCGGGAGCCAAAGAGACCCAGTACTTC
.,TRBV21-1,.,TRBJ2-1,CASSTGTSGGWRSNEQFF,TGTGCCAGCAGCACAGGGACTAGCGGCGGATGGAGGAGCAATGAGCAGTTCTTC
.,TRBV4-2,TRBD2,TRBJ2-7,CASSQGGTSGTYEQYF,TGTGCCAGCAGCCAAGGGGGGACTAGCGGTACCTACGAGCAGTACTTC
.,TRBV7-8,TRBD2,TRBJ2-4,CASSLARTRNIQYF,TGTGCCAGCAGCTTAGCCAGGACTAGAAACATTCAGTACTTC
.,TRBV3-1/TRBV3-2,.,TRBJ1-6,CASSISHTVNSPLHF,TGTGCCAGCAGCATATCGCATACGGTTAATTCACCCCTCCACTTT
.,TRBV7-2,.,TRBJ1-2,CASSGQIGYGYTF,TGTGCCAGCAGCGGACAGATAGGGTATGGCTACACCTTC
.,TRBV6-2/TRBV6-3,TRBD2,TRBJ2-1,CASSYHSGSGYNEQFF,TGTGCCAGCAGTTACCATAGCGGGAGCGGCTACAATGAGCAGTTCTTC
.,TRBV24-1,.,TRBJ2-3,CATSDPSTDTQYF,TGTGCCACCAGTGACCCTAGCACAGATACGCAGTATTTT
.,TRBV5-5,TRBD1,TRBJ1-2,CASSPLPTGTGTPGYTF,TGTGCCAGCAGCCCCCTCCCTACCGGGACAGGGACCCCTGGCTACACCTTC
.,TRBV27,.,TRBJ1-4,CASSPESGLGEKLFF,TGTGCCAGCAGTCCAGAGAGTGGGCTAGGAGAAAAACTGTTTTTT
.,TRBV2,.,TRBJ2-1,CASNAFNEQFF,TGTGCCAGCAATGCTTTTAATGAGCAGTTCTTC
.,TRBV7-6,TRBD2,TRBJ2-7,CASSLRIAGLGVSSYEQYF,TGTGCCAGCAGCTTAAGGATAGCGGGGCTTGGGGTTAGCTCCTACGAGCAGTACTTC
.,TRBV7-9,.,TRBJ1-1,CASSPLRGGLGTEAFF,TGTGCCAGCAGCCCCCTGAGAGGGGGTCTAGGGACTGAAGCTTTCTTT
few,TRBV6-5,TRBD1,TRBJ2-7,CASSSLTGGYEQYF,TGTGCCAGCAGTTCCTTGACAGGGGGCTACGAGCAGTACTTC
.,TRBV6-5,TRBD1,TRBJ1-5,CASSLGQTKNQPQHF,TGTGCCAGCAGCCTGGGACAGACCAAGAATCAGCCCCAGCATTTT
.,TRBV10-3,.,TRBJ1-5,CAISEPSTRYSNQPQHF,TGTGCCATCAGTGAGCCCTCAACGAGATATAGCAATCAGCCCCAGCATTTT
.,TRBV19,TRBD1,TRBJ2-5,CASSPRDRGPQETQYF,TGTGCCAGCTCACCTAGGGACAGGGGGCCCCAAGAGACCCAGTACTTC
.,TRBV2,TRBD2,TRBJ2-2,CASRKLAGVDTGELFF,TGTGCCAGCAGGAAACTAGCGGGAGTCGACACCGGGGAGCTGTTTTTT
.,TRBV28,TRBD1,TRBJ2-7,CASSPGQSYEQYF,TGTGCCAGTTCTCCGGGACAGTCCTACGAGCAGTACTTC